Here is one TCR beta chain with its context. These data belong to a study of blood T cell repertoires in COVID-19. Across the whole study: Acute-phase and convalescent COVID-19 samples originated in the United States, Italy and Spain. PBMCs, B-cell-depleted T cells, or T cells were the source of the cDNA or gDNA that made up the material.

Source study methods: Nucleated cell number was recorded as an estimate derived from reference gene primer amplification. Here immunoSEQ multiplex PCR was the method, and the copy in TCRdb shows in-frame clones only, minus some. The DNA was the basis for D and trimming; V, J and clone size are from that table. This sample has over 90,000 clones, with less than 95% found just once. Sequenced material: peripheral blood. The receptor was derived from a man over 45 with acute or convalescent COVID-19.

The CDR3 reads CASSPEGAGGYTF. The CDR3 DNA is TGCGCCAGCAGCCCGGAGGGGGCGGGTGGCTACACCTTC. The genes are TRBV5-1 and TRBJ1-2, with 7 bases matching TRBD1. V shed 4 bases, J shed 7 bases, and the junction held 7 bases outside the gene matches. CDR1 and CDR2 (germline): SGHRS, YFSETQ. This CDR3 has 13 amino acids.